This T cell receptor beta chain was captured by sequencing in a study of blood T cell repertoires in COVID-19. Study-wide context: The origin of the acute and convalescent COVID-19 samples was the United States, Italy and Spain.

The data were produced by immunoSEQ multiplex PCR, yet TCRdb's version contains in-frame clones alone and is incomplete. The sample gives roughly 250,000 clones, about 90% of which show up once; about 6% is in the top ten. The V and J ends lost 3 bases and 7 bases, in that order; junction bases with no gene match: 18. This CDR3 has 17 amino acids. Germline CDR1 is GTSNPN and CDR2 is SVGIG (reference sequence). Individuals drawn from 20 to 30 US areas were about 18 to 95 years old. The receptor was derived from a woman in her twenties or thirties with acute COVID-19. V usage is TRBV30 and J usage is TRBJ2-5, with 9 bases identical to TRBD1. Sequencing used PBMCs or T cells enriched from blood (not recorded which). The CDR3 here is CAWRRARTGASAATQYF. DNA of the CDR3: TGTGCCTGGAGGAGGGCCCGGACAGGGGCCAGCGCTGCGACCCAGTACTTC.